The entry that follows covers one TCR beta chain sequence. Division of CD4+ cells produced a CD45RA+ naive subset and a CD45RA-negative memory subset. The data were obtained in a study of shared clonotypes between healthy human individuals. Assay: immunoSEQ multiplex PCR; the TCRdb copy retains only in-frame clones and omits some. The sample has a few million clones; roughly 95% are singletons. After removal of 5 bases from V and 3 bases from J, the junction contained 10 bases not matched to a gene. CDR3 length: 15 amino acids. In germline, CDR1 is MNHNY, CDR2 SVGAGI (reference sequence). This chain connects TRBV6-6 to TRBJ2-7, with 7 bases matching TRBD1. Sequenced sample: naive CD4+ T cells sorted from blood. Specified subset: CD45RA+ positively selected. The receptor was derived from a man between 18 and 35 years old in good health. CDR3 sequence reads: CASSPPGQTYYEQYF. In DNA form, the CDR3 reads TGTGCCAGCAGTCCACCGGGACAGACCTACTACGAGCAGTACTTC.